Listed below are T cell receptor beta chains from one sample, sequenced in a study of prognosis after radiotherapy for stage I lung cancer. In TCRdb, the multiplex PCR reads were re-called with MiXCR into one record per CDR3 protein. Among about 16,000 distinct CDR3 sequences listed, around 40% were seen once. This specimen consisted of PBMCs, obtained before or after stereotactic body radiation therapy (not recorded which). These TCRs come from a donor older than 45 with non-small cell lung cancer. Each CDR3 is given with its conserved first and last residue. The order of the fields is D gene, clone size, J gene, V gene, CDR3 DNA, CDR3 protein. The D gene is left open where the match is weak. Clone size is not always given. Where it is, it says once, few, many or a class for expanded clones.

D: -
size: -
J: TRBJ1-2
V: TRBV28
DNA: TGTGCCAGCAGTTCAGGTACAGACTCAAGGATTAACTATGGCTACACCTTC
CDR3: CASSSGTDSRINYGYTF

D: -
size: many
J: TRBJ2-3
V: TRBV18
DNA: TGTGCCAGCTCACCACCTGGCAGGGACGCAGATACGCAGTATTTT
CDR3: CASSPPGRDADTQYF

D: TRBD2
size: -
J: TRBJ2-3
V: TRBV7-2
DNA: TGTGCCAGCAGTTCGGGAGGGGATACGCAGTATTTT
CDR3: CASSSGGDTQYF

D: TRBD1
size: many
J: TRBJ2-7
V: TRBV29-1
DNA: TGCAGCATTGTGGCGCAGGGGGTTACCTCCTACGAGCAGTACTTC
CDR3: CSIVAQGVTSYEQYF

D: -
size: many
J: TRBJ2-1
V: TRBV19
DNA: TGTGCCAGTAGTAGGGGACCCGCCAATGAGCAGTTCTTC
CDR3: CASSRGPANEQFF

D: -
size: many
J: TRBJ2-2
V: TRBV30
DNA: TGTGCCCACGGACAAAACACCGGGGAGCTGTTTTTT
CDR3: CAHGQNTGELFF

D: -
size: medium-sized
J: TRBJ2-3
V: TRBV5-1
DNA: TGCGCCAGCAGCTTGGGTAGCAACACAGATACGCAGTATTTT
CDR3: CASSLGSNTDTQYF

D: TRBD2
size: many
J: TRBJ2-1
V: TRBV2
DNA: TGTGCCAGCAGGCTCCCTAGCGGGGGGGGGGGTGAGCAGTTCTTC
CDR3: CASRLPSGGGGEQFF

D: -
size: medium-sized
J: TRBJ2-7
V: TRBV19
DNA: TGTGCCAGTAGTATAGATCTGATCCGATCCTACGAGCAGTACTTC
CDR3: CASSIDLIRSYEQYF

D: -
size: -
J: TRBJ2-7
V: TRBV12-3/TRBV12-4
DNA: TGTGCCACCCGGACTACCGCGGGTGAGCAGTACTTC
CDR3: CATRTTAGEQYF

D: TRBD1
size: many
J: TRBJ1-2
V: TRBV5-4
DNA: TGTGCCAGCAGCTGGGTGGGGACAGGGGCCTATGGCTACACCTTC
CDR3: CASSWVGTGAYGYTF

D: -
size: many
J: TRBJ2-1
V: TRBV28
DNA: TGTGCCAGCGTCGGGGGAGCCTCAAGTGGGTTCTTC
CDR3: CASVGGASSGFF

D: -
size: -
J: TRBJ1-5
V: TRBV19
DNA: TGTGCCAGTGGGCAGTGTATCGATCAGCCCCAGCACTTT
CDR3: CASGQCIDQPQHF

D: -
size: -
J: TRBJ1-2
V: TRBV5-1
DNA: TGCGCCAGCAGCTTAAGGGCAGGGGACAACTATGGCTACACCTTC
CDR3: CASSLRAGDNYGYTF

D: -
size: -
J: TRBJ2-3
V: TRBV2
DNA: TGTGCCAGCAGTGTCCCTCTTCCGGAGCCAGATACGCAGTATTTT
CDR3: CASSVPLPEPDTQYF

D: -
size: once
J: TRBJ2-4
V: TRBV3-2
DNA: TGTGCCAGCAGACAAGAACCGACAGGGAAGGAAAACATTCAGTACTTC
CDR3: CASRQEPTGKENIQYF

D: TRBD2
size: -
J: TRBJ2-3
V: TRBV4-3
DNA: TGCGCCAGCAGCCAAGCTAGCGGGGGCTCAGATACGCAGTATTTT
CDR3: CASSQASGGSDTQYF

D: TRBD1
size: many
J: TRBJ2-7
V: TRBV4-2
DNA: TGTGCCAGCAGCCAAGTGGGACAGGGTGAAGAGCAGTACTTC
CDR3: CASSQVGQGEEQYF

D: -
size: -
J: TRBJ2-7
V: TRBV6-2/TRBV6-3
DNA: TGTGCCAGCATCAGGGCAGGTTCCTCCGAGCAGTACTTC
CDR3: CASIRAGSSEQYF

D: -
size: medium-sized
J: TRBJ2-2
V: TRBV6-1
DNA: TGTGCCAGCACCCGATTTTGGAGGGTGGACACCGGGGAGCTGTTTTTT
CDR3: CASTRFWRVDTGELFF

D: TRBD1
size: medium-sized
J: TRBJ2-2
V: TRBV2
DNA: TGTGCCAGCAGTCGACAGGGCGCGAACACCGGGGAGCTGTTTTTT
CDR3: CASSRQGANTGELFF

D: TRBD1
size: many
J: TRBJ2-4
V: TRBV6-2/TRBV6-3
DNA: TGTGCCAGCAGTTACGTGGGACAGGCGGGGCGGGAAAACATTCAGTACTTC
CDR3: CASSYVGQAGRENIQYF

D: -
size: many
J: TRBJ2-1
V: TRBV18
DNA: TGTGCCAGCTCCCCCGTCCTAGGAAGCAATGAGCAGTTCTTC
CDR3: CASSPVLGSNEQFF

D: -
size: many
J: TRBJ1-5
V: TRBV5-1
DNA: TGCGCCAGCAGCTTGGAAAGAACAACGCGTGGTCAGCCCCAGCATTTT
CDR3: CASSLERTTRGQPQHF

D: -
size: -
J: TRBJ2-3
V: TRBV2
DNA: TGTGCCAGCAGTACCCGCCGGGCCACGCAGTATTTT
CDR3: CASSTRRATQYF

D: TRBD1
size: -
J: TRBJ2-3
V: TRBV18
DNA: TGTGTCAGCTCAGGACAGGGTGTTATAGATACGCAGTATTTT
CDR3: CVSSGQGVIDTQYF

D: -
size: once
J: TRBJ1-2
V: TRBV19
DNA: TGTGCCAGTACTCCGGACATTAGGCCGGCTAACTATTGCTACACCTTC
CDR3: CASTPDIRPANYCYTF

D: -
size: once
J: TRBJ2-7
V: TRBV6-2/TRBV6-3
DNA: TGTGCCAGCAGTGATAGCTGGGGCTCCTCCTACGAGCAGTACTTC
CDR3: CASSDSWGSSYEQYF

D: -
size: -
J: TRBJ1-2
V: TRBV12-3/TRBV12-4
DNA: TGTGCCAGCAGTTGGGACAACTTAAACTATGGCTACACCTTC
CDR3: CASSWDNLNYGYTF

D: -
size: many
J: TRBJ2-3
V: TRBV19
DNA: TGTGCCAGTAGTGCGTCCCGGACAGATACGCAGTATTTT
CDR3: CASSASRTDTQYF

D: -
size: few
J: TRBJ1-2
V: TRBV2
DNA: TGTGCCAGCACCTTGGACAGAGCTTATAACTATGGCTACACCTTC
CDR3: CASTLDRAYNYGYTF

D: TRBD1
size: -
J: TRBJ2-2
V: TRBV5-1
DNA: TGCGCCAGCAGCCGAACCGGGACAGTGAACACCGGGGAGCTGTTTTTT
CDR3: CASSRTGTVNTGELFF

D: TRBD2
size: many
J: TRBJ2-1
V: TRBV4-1
DNA: TGCGCCAGCAGCCAACTCTCGACGGGGGGGGTCTACAATGAGCAGTTCTTC
CDR3: CASSQLSTGGVYNEQFF

D: -
size: medium-sized
J: TRBJ1-5
V: TRBV19
DNA: TGTGCCAGTAGTATTGGACAGAGCAATCAGCCCCAGCATTTT
CDR3: CASSIGQSNQPQHF

D: -
size: few
J: TRBJ1-1
V: TRBV10-3
DNA: TGTGCCATCAGTGACCGACAGGTGACTGAAGCTTTCTTT
CDR3: CAISDRQVTEAFF

D: -
size: many
J: TRBJ2-4
V: TRBV2
DNA: TGTGCCAGCAGTGAGGAGGCAGACTTAGCCAAAAACATTCAGTACTTC
CDR3: CASSEEADLAKNIQYF

D: TRBD2
size: -
J: TRBJ2-1
V: TRBV19
DNA: TGTGCCAGTAGTGTGGGACTAGCGGGAAGTTACGATGAGCAGTTCTTC
CDR3: CASSVGLAGSYDEQFF